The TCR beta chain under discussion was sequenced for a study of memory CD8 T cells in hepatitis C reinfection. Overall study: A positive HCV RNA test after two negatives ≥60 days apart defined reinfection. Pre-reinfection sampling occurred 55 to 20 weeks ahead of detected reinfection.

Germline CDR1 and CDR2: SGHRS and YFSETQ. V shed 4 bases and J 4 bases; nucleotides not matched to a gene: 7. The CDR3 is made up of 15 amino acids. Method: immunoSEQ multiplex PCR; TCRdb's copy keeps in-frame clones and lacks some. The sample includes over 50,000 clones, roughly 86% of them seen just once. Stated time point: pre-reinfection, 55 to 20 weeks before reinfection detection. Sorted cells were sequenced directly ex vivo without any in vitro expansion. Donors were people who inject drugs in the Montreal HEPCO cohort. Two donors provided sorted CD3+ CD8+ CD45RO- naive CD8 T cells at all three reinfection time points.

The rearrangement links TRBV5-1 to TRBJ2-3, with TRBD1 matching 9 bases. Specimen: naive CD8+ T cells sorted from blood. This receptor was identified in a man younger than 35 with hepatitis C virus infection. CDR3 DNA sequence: TGCGCCAGCAGCCCCGGAGACAGGGGGGCAGATACGCAGTATTTT. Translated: CASSPGDRGADTQYF.